This T cell receptor beta chain was recovered during a study of graft-versus-host responses after intestinal transplantation. Repertoires were generated with immunoSEQ multiplex PCR, while TCRdb's copy carries only in-frame clones and drops some. The data contain 74,000 or so clones, 92% of them seen just once; the ten biggest clones take up under 0.85%. The CDR3 contains 15 residues. V dropped 3 bases and J dropped 7 bases, with 15 bases sitting between them. The germline V gene has CDR1 SNHLY and CDR2 FYNNEI. The sequence was obtained from a human patient who received an intestinal transplant, so some T cells may come from the graft donor. The rearrangement uses TRBV2 and TRBJ1-4; tentative D call: TRBD1 (5 bases). Here the sequenced sample was PBMCs, taken 98 days after intestinal transplantation. CDR3: CASSDGRGIGEKLFF. The CDR3 DNA is TGTGCCAGCAGTGATGGGCGGGGGATCGGTGAAAAACTGTTTTTT.